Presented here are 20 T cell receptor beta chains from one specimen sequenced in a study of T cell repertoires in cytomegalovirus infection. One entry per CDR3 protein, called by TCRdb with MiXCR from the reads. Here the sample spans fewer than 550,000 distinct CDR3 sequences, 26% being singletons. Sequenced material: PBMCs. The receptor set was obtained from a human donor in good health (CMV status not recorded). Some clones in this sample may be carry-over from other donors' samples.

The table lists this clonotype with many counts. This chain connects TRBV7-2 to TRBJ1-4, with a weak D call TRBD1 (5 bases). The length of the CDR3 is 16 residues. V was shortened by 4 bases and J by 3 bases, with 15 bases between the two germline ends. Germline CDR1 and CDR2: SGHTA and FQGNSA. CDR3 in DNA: TGTGCCAGCAGCTCCCACCGGAGAGGGGCTAATGAAAAACTGTTTTTT. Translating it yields CASSSHRRGANEKLFF.

CDR3 residues: CASSHRQSGTEAFF. CDR3 DNA: TGTGCCAGCAGCCACCGACAGAGTGGCACTGAAGCTTTCTTT. V is TRBV7-6 and J is TRBJ1-1; possible D gene TRBD1, 5 bases. Trimming removed 5 bases at V and 4 bases at J, with 14 bases between. The germline V gene has CDR1 SGHVS and CDR2 FNYEAQ. The CDR3 has 14 amino acids.

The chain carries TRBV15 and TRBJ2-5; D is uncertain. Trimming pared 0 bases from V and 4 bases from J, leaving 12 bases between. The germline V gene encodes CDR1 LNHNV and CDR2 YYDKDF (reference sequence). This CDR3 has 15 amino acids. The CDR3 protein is CATSRDSGPPETQYF. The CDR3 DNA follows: TGTGCCACCAGCAGAGACTCCGGGCCTCCAGAGACCCAGTACTTC.

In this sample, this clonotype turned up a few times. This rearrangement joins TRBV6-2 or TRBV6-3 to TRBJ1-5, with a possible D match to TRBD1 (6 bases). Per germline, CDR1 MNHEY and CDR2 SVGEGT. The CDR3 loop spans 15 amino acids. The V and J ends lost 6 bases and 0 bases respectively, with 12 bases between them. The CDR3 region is CASSPEGGSNQPQHF. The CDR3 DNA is TGTGCCAGCAGCCCCGAAGGGGGTAGCAATCAGCCCCAGCATTTT.

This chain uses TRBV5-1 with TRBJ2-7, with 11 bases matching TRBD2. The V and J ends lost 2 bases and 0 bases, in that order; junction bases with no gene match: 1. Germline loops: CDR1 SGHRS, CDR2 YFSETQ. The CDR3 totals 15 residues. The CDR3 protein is CASSFSGRASYEQYV. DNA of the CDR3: TGCGCCAGCAGCTTTAGCGGGAGGGCCTCCTACGAGCAGTACGTC.

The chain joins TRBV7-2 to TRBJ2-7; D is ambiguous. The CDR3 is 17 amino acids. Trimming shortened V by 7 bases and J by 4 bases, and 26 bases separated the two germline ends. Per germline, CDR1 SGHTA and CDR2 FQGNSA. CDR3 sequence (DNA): TGTGCCAGCACCCCTTACCCTGATCTCCGTCGGCCTTACGAGCAGTACTTC. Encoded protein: CASTPYPDLRRPYEQYF.

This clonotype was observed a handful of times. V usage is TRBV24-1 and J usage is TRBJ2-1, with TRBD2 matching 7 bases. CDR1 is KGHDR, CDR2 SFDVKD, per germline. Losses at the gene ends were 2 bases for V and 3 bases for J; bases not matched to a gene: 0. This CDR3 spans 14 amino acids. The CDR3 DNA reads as TGTGCCACCAGTGATTGGACTAGCTACAATGAGCAGTTCTTC. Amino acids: CATSDWTSYNEQFF.

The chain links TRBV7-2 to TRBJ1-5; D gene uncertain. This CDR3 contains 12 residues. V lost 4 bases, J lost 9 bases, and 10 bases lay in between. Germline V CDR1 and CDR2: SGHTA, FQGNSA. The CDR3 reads CASSSDRWPQHF. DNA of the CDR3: TGTGCCAGCAGCTCGGACCGTTGGCCCCAGCATTTT.

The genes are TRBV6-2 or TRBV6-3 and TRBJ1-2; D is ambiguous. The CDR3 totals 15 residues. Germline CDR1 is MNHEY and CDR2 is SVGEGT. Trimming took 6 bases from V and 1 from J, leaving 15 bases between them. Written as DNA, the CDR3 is TGTGCCAGCAGAACGCGGGAGTCTATTAACTATGGCTACACCTTC. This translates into CASRTRESINYGYTF.

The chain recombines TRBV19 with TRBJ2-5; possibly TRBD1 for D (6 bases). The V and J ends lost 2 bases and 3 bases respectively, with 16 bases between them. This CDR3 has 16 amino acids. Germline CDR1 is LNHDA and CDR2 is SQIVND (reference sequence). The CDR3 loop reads CASSIHQTGREETQYF. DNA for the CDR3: TGTGCCAGTAGTATACACCAGACAGGAAGGGAAGAGACCCAGTACTTC.

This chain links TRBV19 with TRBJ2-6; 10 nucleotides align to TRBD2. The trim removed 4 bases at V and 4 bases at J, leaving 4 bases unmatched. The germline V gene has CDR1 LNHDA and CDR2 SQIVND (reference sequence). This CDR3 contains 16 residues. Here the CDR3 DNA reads TGTGCCAGTAGTAGGCTAGCGGGAGCCGGGGCCAACGTCCTGACTTTC. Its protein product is CASSRLAGAGANVLTF.

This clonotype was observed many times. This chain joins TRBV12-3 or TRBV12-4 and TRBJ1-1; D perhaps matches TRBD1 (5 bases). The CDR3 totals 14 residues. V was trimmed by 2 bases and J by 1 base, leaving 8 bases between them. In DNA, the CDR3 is TGTGCCAGCAGTTTATGGGGGGGGAACACTGAAGCTTTCTTT. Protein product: CASSLWGGNTEAFF.

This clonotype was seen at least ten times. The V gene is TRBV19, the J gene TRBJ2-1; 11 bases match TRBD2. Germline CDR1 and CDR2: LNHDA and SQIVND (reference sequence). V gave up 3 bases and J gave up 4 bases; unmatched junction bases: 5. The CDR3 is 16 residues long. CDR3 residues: CASSMARTSGYNEQFF. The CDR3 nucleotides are TGTGCCAGTAGTATGGCAAGGACTAGCGGGTACAATGAGCAGTTCTTC. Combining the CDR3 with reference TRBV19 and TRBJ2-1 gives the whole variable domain DGGITQSPKYLFRKEGQNVTLSCEQNLNHDAMYWYRQDPGQGLRLIYYSQIVNDFQKGDIAEGYSVSREKKESFPLTVTSAQKNPTAFYLCASSMARTSGYNEQFFGPGTRLTVL.

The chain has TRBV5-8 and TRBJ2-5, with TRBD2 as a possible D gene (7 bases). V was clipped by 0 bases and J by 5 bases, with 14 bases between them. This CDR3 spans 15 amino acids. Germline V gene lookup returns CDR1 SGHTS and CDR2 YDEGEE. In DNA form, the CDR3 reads TGTGCCAGCAGCTTGGATCGGGGGGCGCGGGAGACCCAGTACTTC. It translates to CASSLDRGARETQYF.

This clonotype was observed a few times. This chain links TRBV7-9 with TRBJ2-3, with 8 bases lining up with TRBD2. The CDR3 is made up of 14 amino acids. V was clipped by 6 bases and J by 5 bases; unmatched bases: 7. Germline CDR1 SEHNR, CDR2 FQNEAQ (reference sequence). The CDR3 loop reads CASSTLREEDTQYF. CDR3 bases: TGTGCCAGCAGTACCCTGCGGGAGGAAGATACGCAGTATTTT.

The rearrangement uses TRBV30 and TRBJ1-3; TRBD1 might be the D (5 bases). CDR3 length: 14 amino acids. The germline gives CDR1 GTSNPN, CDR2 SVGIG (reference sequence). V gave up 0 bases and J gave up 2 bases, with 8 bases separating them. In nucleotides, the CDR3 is TGTGCCTGGAGTGTTCAGGGACCTGGAAACACCATATATTTT. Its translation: CAWSVQGPGNTIYF.

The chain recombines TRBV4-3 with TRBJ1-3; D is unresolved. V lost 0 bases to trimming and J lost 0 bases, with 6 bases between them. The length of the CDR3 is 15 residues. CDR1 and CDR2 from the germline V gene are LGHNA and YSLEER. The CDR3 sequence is CASSQDPDSGNTIYF. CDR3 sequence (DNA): TGCGCCAGCAGCCAAGATCCGGACTCTGGAAACACCATATATTTT.

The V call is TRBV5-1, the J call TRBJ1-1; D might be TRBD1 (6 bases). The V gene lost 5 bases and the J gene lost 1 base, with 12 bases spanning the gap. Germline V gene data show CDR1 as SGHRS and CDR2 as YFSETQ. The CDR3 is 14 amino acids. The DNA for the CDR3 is TGCGCCAGCAGGTTCAGGGGAAGGAACACTGAAGCTTTCTTT. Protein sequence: CASRFRGRNTEAFF.

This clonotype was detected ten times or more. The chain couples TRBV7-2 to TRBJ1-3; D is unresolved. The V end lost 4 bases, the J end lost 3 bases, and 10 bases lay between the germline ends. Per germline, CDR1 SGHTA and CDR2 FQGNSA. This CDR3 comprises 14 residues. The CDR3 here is CASSSEGRGNTIYF. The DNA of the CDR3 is TGTGCCAGCAGCTCAGAGGGCCGTGGAAACACCATATATTTT.

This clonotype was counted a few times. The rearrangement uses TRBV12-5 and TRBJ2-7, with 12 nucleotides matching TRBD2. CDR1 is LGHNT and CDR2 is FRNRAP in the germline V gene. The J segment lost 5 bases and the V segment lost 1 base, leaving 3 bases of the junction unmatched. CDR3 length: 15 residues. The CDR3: CASGLGLAGVHEQYF. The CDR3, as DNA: TGTGCTAGTGGTTTGGGACTAGCGGGAGTTCACGAGCAGTACTTC. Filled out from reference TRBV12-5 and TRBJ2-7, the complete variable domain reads DARVTQTPRHKVTEMGQEVTMRCQPILGHNTVFWYRQTMMQGLELLAYFRNRAPLDDSGMPKDRFSAEMPDATLATLKIQPSEPRDSAVYFCASGLGLAGVHEQYFGPGTRLTVT.